The T cell receptor beta chain described here comes from a study of cytomegalovirus exposure and HLA in healthy donors. Study background: In an early release, HLA-typed donors contributed some 88 million unique TCR sequences.

Each donor's status was that of a healthy bone marrow donor. Primers for the PCR totalled 60 Vbeta and 13 Jbeta. Some clones are missing from TCRdb's copy, which holds only in-frame ones; the method was immunoSEQ multiplex PCR. The table shows roughly 200,000 clones, with roughly 80% occurring only once. Study results and caveats: The study assumed roughly uniform donor sequencing depth for presence/absence analyses. Altogether, some 170 TCR beta chains were recorded as cytomegalovirus-associated.

Germline V gene lookup returns CDR1 MNHEY and CDR2 SVGAGI. This CDR3 is 14 amino acids long. Trimming took 4 bases from V and 2 from J; bases not matched to a gene: 4. On this clone: Its antigen is still unknown.

The receptor was derived from a man aged 60 to 75 in good health and CMV-seronegative. What was sequenced was PBMCs. The rearrangement uses TRBV6-5 and TRBJ2-7; 8 bases map to TRBD2. The DNA of the CDR3 is TGTGCCAGCAGTTCGGCGGGAGGTGCCTACGAGCAGTACTTC. This translates into CASSSAGGAYEQYF.